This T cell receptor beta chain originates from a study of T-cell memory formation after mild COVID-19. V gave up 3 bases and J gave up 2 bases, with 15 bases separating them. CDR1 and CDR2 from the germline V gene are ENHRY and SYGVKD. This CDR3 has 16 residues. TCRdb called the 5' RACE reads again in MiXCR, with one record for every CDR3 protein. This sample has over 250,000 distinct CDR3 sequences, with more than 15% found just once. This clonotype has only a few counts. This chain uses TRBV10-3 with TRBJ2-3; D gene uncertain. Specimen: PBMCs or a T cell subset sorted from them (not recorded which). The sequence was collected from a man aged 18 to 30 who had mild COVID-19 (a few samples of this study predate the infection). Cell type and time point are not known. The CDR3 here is CAISDIPSGLTDTQYF. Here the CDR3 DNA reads TGTGCCATCAGTGATATCCCGTCAGGTCTCACAGATACGCAGTATTTT.